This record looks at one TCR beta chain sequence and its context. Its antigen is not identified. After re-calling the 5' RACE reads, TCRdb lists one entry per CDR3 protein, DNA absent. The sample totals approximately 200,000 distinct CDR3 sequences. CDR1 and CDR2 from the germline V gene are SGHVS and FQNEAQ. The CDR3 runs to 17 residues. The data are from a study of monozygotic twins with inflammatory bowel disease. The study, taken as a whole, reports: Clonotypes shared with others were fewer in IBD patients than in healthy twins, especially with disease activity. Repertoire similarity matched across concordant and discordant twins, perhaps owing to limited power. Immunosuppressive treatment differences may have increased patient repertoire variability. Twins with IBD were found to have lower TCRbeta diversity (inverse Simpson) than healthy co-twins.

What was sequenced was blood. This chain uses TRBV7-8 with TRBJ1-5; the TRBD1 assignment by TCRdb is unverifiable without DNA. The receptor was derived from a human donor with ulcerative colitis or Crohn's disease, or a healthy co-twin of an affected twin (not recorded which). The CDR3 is CASSLVSRGTLHQPQHF.